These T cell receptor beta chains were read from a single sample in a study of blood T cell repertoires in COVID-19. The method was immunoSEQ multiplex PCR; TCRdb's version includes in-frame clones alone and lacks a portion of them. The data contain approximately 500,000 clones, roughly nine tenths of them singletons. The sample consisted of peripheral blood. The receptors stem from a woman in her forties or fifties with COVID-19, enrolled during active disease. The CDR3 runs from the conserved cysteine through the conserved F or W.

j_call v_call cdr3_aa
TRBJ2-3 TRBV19 CASSTPRDRGLGTDTQYF
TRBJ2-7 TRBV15 CATSRVASEQYF
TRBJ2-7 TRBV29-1 CSVEGPARGEQYF
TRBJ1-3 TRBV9 CASSFRGDPGNTIYF
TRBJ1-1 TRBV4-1 CASSQYQANTEAFF
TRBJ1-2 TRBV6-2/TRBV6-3 CASSSGHWETF
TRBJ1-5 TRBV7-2 CASSLVGGAGNQPQHF
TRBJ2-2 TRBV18 CASSPTGNLGELFF
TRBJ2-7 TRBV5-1 CASSLAPNGGVSSYEQYF
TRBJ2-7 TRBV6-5 CASSYSMDNYEQYF
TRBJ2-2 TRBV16 CASSLIALGQNTGELFF
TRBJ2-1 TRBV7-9 CASSLVDLYNEQFF
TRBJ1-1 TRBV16 CASSQSPGQVGTEAFF
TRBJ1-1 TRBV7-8 CASSYFFGEGGTEAFF
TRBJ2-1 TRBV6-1 CASSEARLAGGPNEQFF
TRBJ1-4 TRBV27 CASSLFYRGPYPTNEKLFF
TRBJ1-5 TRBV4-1 CASSPRTGGSNQPQHF
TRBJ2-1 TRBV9 CASSKTGFDNEQFF
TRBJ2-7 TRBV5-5 CASSLGLGNTYEQYF
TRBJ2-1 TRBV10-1 CASSESSGGLNEQFF
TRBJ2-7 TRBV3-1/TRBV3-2 CASSQDYRGGEQYF
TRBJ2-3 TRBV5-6 CASSGYRVEDTQYF
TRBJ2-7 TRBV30 CAWIAPRAGIYEQYF
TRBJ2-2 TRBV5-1 CASSYGGGSTGELFF
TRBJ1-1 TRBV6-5 CASSYSSGLMNTEAFF
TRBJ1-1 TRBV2 CASSGEQGFRAFF
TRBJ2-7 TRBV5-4 CASSPSTRPGEQYF
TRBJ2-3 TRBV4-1 CASSPSGLAGGRNTQYF
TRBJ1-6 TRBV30 CAWSVGVAGAGNSPLHF
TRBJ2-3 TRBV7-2 CASSSGAGLTDTQYF
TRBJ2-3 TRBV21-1 CASSNRLAGGITDTQYF
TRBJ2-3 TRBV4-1 CASSQDLYLTDTQYF
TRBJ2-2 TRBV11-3 CASSKGLAVTGELFF
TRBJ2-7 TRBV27 CASSPTAGTGMDEQYF
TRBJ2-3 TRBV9 CASSARAGADTQYF
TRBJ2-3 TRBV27 CASKWARATDTQYF
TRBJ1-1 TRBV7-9 CASSLLQGAGGAFF
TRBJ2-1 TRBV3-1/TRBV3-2 CASSQAVQGNEQFF
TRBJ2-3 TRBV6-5 CASTTWGLGDTQYF
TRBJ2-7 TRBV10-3 CAISELGLGEQYF
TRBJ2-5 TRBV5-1 CASSLPFTSGSLSGTQYF
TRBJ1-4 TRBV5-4 CASSSQGEMTNEKLFF
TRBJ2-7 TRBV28 CASSFNYEQYF
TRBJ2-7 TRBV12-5 CASGVSYEQYF
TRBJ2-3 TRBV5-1 CASSPVAGGVTDTQYF
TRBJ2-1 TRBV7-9 CATETLGGPSFNEQFF
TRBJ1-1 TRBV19 CASTQLPWRWNTEAFF
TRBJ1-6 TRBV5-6 CASSLTGSPLHF
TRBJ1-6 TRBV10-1 CATSRRGGHSPLHF
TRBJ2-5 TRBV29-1 CSVEGRVETQYF
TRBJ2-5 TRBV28 CASSSPGQGGETQYF
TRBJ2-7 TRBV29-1 CSVEDRASYEQYF